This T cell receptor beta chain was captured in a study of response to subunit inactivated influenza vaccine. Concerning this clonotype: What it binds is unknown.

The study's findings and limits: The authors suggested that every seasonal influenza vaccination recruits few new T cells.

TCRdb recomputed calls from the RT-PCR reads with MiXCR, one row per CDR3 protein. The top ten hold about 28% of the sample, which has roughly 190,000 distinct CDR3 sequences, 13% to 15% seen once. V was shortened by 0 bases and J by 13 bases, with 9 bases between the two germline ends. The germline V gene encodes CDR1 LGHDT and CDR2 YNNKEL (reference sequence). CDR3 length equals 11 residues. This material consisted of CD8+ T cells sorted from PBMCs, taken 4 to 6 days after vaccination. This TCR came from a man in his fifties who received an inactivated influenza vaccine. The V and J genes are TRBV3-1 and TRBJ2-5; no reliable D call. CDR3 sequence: CASSQDPRLYF. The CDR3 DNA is TGTGCCAGCAGCCAAGACCCTCGGTTGTACTTC.